This TCR beta chain originates from a study of cytomegalovirus exposure and HLA in healthy donors. PCR employed 60 Vbeta and 13 Jbeta primers. Here immunoSEQ multiplex PCR was the method, and the copy in TCRdb shows in-frame clones only, minus some. The sample records some 200,000 clones, 10% to 15% being singletons. V lost 3 bases to trimming and J lost 2 bases, with 23 bases between them. Germline V gene lookup returns CDR1 SGHDT and CDR2 YYEEEE. The CDR3 extends over 18 amino acids. The source of this sequence is a man aged 50 to 59 in good health and CMV-seropositive. This chain joins TRBV5-6 and TRBJ1-2, with D possibly matching TRBD1 (6 bases). Sequencing was done on a sample of PBMCs. The CDR3 nucleotides read TGTGCCAGCAGCTCAAAAAGAGGCATAGGGGGTGGAAACTATGGCTACACCTTC. Its protein product is CASSSKRGIGGGNYGYTF.